The 7 T cell receptor beta chains listed next were all sequenced from one sample in a study of T cell responses to AZD1222 COVID-19 vaccine. The data were produced by immunoSEQ multiplex PCR, yet TCRdb's version contains in-frame clones alone and is incomplete. The table includes 99,000 or so clones, roughly 90% detected once. The specimen comprised peripheral blood, sampled on day 0 of AZD1222 vaccination. These TCRs come from an adult in good health.

The chain combines TRBV6-6 with TRBJ2-5; TRBD2 matches 12 bases. Germline V gene data show CDR1 as MNHNY and CDR2 as SVGAGI (reference sequence). With V trimmed by 6 bases and J by 5 bases, 10 bases remained unmatched. The CDR3 loop spans 16 amino acids. The CDR3 region has the DNA TGTGCCAGCAGCTTAGGGGTTCTAGCGGGAGGGGAGACCCAGTACTTC. Protein: CASSLGVLAGGETQYF.

The chain joins TRBV4-3 to TRBJ1-4; D may be TRBD1 (6 bases). The length of the CDR3 is 16 residues. Between the trimmed V and J ends, which lost 0 bases and 8 bases, there was a span of 16 bases. Germline assignment: CDR1 LGHNA and CDR2 YSLEER. CDR3 in amino acids: CASSQDPRGGQEKLFF. The CDR3 DNA sequence: TGCGCCAGCAGCCAAGATCCCAGAGGGGGGCAGGAAAAACTGTTTTTT.

The chain links TRBV7-2 to TRBJ1-2, with 8 bases matching TRBD1. Germline V gene data show CDR1 as SGHTA and CDR2 as FQGNSA. J lost 3 bases, V lost 2 bases, and 5 bases had no gene match. The CDR3 loop spans 15 amino acids. CDR3 in amino acids: CASSLRLTGDYGYTF. DNA of the CDR3: TGTGCCAGCAGCTTAAGACTGACAGGGGACTATGGCTACACCTTC.

The sample holds a few counts of this clone. The V gene is TRBV5-4, the J gene TRBJ2-3, with a possible D match to TRBD2 (6 bases). CDR3 size: 17 residues. Germline V gives CDR1 SGHNT, CDR2 YYREEE (reference sequence). Trimming stripped 4 bases from V and 0 bases from J, with 18 bases between. This CDR3 reads CASSTMSGGASTDTQYF. DNA for the CDR3: TGTGCCAGCAGCACCATGTCCGGGGGTGCTAGCACAGATACGCAGTATTTT.

V gene TRBV6-5 combines with J gene TRBJ1-4; 9 bases align to TRBD1. CDR3 size: 15 residues. Trimming removed 6 bases from V and 5 bases from J; junction bases left unmatched: 7. CDR1 is MNHEY and CDR2 is SVGAGI in the germline V gene. The CDR3 coding sequence is TGTGCCAGCAGCCAATGGGGGACAGGGAATGAAAAACTGTTTTTT. Its protein is CASSQWGTGNEKLFF.

In nucleotides, the CDR3 is TGTGCCAGCAGTGAAGATAGGAGGTCCTATGGCTACACCTTC. Translation: CASSEDRRSYGYTF. The rearrangement links TRBV6-1 to TRBJ1-2; D ambiguous. The CDR3 loop spans 14 amino acids. The germline CDR1 and CDR2 sequences are MNHNS and SASEGT. Trimming stripped 1 base from V and 4 bases from J, with 10 bases between.

The chain links TRBV11-2 to TRBJ1-1; unclear D gene. CDR3 length equals 13 residues. In germline, CDR1 is SGHAT, CDR2 FQNNGV. V lost 2 bases, J lost 7 bases, and 11 bases lay in between. The CDR3: CASSLLGGLEAFF. The CDR3 region has the DNA TGTGCCAGCAGCTTATTAGGCGGACTTGAAGCTTTCTTT. Full variable domain (missing parts from reference TRBV11-2 and TRBJ1-1): EAGVAQSPRYKIIEKRQSVAFWCNPISGHATLYWYQQILGQGPKLLIQFQNNGVVDDSQLPKDRFSAERLKGVDSTLKIQPAKLEDSAVYLCASSLLGGLEAFFGQGTRLTVV.